This TCR beta chain was retrieved from a study of shared clonotypes between healthy human individuals. Libraries were prepared by immunoSEQ multiplex PCR; TCRdb keeps only in-frame clonotypes and omits some of them. Among about 2.3 million clones listed, approximately 95% were seen once. In its sample, this clone was seen once. The TCR originated in a man in his late teens or twenties in good health. Some clones in this sample may be carry-over from other donors' samples. Sequenced: naive CD4+ T cells from PBMCs. Subset: CD45RA+ positively selected.

The CDR3 DNA reads as TGTGCCAGCAGTTTTTGGGGGGGGGTCTGGGAGACCCAGTACTTC. This encodes CASSFWGGVWETQYF. This chain connects TRBV28 to TRBJ2-5; 7 bases are shared with TRBD2. The CDR3 has 15 residues. Germline CDR1 reads MDHEN; CDR2 reads SYDVKM. The ends lost 3 bases at V and 5 bases at J; junction bases unmatched: 9.